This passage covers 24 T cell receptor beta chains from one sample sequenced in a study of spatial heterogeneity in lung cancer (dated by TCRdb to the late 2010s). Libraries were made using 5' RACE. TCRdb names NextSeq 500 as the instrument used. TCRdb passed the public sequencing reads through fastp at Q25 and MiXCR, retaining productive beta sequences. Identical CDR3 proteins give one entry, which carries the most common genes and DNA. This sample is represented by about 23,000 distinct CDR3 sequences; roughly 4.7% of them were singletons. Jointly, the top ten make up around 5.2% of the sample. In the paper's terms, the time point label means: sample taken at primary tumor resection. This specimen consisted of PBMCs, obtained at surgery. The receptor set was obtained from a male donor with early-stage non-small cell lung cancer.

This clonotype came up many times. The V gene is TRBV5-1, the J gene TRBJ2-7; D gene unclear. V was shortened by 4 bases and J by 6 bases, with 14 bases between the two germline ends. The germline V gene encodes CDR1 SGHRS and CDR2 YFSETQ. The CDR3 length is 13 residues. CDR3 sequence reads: CASSPLPRGEQYF. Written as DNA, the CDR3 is TGCGCCAGCAGCCCTCTCCCCCGTGGCGAGCAGTACTTC.

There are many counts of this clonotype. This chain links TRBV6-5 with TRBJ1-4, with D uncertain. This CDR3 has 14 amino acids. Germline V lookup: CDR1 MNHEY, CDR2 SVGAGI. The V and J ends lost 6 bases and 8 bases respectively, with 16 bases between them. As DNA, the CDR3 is TGTGCCAGCAGCCCAGAACTCACAGCGGAAAAACTGTTTTTT. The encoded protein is CASSPELTAEKLFF.

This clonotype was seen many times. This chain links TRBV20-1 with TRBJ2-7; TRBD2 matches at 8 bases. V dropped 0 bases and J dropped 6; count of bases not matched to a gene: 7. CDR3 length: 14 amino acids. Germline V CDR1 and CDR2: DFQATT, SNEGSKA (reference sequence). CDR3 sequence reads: CSARDRAGEGEQYF. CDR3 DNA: TGCAGTGCTAGAGATCGAGCGGGAGAGGGCGAGCAGTACTTC.

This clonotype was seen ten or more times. CDR3 DNA sequence: TGCAGTGGAGGAAGGGGGGCGAGCACAGATACGCAGTATTTT. Translating it yields CSGGRGASTDTQYF. This chain uses TRBV20-1 with TRBJ2-3; D is tentatively TRBD1 or TRBD2 (6 bases each). Deletions cut 7 bases from V and 0 bases from J, with 14 bases between. In germline, CDR1 is DFQATT, CDR2 SNEGSKA (reference sequence). The CDR3 sequence is 14 residues long.

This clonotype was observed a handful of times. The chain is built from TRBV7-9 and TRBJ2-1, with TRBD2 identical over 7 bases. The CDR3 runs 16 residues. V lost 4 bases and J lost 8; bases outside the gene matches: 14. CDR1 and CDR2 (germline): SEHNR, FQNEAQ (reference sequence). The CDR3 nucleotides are TGTGCCAGCAGCTCACGGGCGCGGGGGTCTATGGATGAGCAGTTCTTC. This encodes CASSSRARGSMDEQFF.

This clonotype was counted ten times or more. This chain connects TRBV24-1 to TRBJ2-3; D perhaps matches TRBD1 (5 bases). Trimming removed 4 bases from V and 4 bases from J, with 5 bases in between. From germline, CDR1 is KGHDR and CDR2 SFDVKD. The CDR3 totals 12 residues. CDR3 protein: CATSDRADTQYF. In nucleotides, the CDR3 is TGTGCCACCAGTGACAGGGCAGATACGCAGTATTTT.

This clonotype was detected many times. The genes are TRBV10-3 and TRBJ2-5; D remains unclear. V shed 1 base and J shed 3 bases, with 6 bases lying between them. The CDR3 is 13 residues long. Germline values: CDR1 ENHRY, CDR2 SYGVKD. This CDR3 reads CAISELAKETQYF. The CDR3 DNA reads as TGTGCCATCAGTGAGTTGGCAAAAGAGACCCAGTACTTC.

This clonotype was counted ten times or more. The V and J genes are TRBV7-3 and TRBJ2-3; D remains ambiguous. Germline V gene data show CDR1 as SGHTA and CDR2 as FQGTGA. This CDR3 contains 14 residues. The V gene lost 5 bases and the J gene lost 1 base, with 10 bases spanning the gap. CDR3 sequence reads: CASSRDQGTDTQYF. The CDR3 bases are TGTGCCAGCAGCAGGGATCAGGGCACAGATACGCAGTATTTT. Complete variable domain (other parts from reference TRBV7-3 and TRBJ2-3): GAGVSQTPSNKVTEKGKYVELRCDPISGHTALYWYRQSLGQGPEFLIYFQGTGAADDSGLPNDRFFAVRPEGSVSTLKIQRTERGDSAVYLCASSRDQGTDTQYFGPGTRLTVL.

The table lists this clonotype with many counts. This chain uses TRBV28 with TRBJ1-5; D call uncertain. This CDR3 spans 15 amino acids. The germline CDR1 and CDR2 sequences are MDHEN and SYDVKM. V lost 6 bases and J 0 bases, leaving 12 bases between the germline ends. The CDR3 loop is CASRLRDISNQPQHF. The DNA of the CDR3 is TGTGCCAGCAGACTCCGCGACATTAGCAATCAGCCCCAGCATTTT.

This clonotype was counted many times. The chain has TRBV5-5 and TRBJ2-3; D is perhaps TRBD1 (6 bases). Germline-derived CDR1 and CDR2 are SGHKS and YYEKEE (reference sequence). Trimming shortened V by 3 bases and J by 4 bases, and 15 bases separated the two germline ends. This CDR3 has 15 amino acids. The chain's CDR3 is CASSSFQGTPDTQYF. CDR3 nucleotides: TGTGCCAGCAGCTCCTTCCAGGGGACGCCAGATACGCAGTATTTT.

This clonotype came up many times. DNA of the CDR3: TGTGCCTGCACCAGGAATAGCAATCAGCCCCAGCATTTT. Translating gives CACTRNSNQPQHF. The V call is TRBV30, the J call TRBJ1-5; D remains ambiguous. The V end was cut by 6 bases, the J end by 0 bases, with 9 bases between. CDR1 and CDR2 (germline): GTSNPN, SVGIG (reference sequence). The CDR3 consists of 13 residues.

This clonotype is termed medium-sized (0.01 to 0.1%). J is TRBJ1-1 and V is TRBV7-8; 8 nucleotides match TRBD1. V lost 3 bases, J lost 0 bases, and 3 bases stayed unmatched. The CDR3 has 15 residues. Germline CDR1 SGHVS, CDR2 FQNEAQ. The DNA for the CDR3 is TGTGCCAGCAGCTTGACAGGGGCGATGAACACTGAAGCTTTCTTT. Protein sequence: CASSLTGAMNTEAFF.

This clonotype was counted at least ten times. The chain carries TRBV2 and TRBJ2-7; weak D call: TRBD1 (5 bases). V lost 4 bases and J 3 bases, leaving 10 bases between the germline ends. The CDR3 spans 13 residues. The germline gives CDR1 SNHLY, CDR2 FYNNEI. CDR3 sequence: CASSVYRNYEQYF. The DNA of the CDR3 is TGTGCCAGCAGTGTCTACAGGAACTACGAGCAGTACTTC.

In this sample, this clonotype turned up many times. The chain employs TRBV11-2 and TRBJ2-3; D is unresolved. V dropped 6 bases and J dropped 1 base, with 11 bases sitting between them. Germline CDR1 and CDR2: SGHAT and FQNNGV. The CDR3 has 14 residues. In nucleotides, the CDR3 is TGTGCCAGCAGGGGGAATACAGGCACAGATACGCAGTATTTT. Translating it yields CASRGNTGTDTQYF. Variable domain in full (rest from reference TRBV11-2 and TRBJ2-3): EAGVAQSPRYKIIEKRQSVAFWCNPISGHATLYWYQQILGQGPKLLIQFQNNGVVDDSQLPKDRFSAERLKGVDSTLKIQPAKLEDSAVYLCASRGNTGTDTQYFGPGTRLTVL.

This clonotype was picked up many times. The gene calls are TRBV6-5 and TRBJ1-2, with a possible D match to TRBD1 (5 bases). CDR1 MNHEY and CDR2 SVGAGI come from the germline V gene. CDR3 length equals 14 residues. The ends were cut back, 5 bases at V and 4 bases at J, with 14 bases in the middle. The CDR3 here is CASSRQRGLYGYTF. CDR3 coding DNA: TGTGCCAGCAGTCGCCAGAGGGGCCTCTATGGCTACACCTTC.

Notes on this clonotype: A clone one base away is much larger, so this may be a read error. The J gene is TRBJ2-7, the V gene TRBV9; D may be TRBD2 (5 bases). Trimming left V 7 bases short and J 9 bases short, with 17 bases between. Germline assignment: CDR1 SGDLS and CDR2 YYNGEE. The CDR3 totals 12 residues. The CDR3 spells CASSEGEDGQYF. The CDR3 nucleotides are TGTGCCAGCTCCGAGGGTGAGGACGGGCAGTACTTC.

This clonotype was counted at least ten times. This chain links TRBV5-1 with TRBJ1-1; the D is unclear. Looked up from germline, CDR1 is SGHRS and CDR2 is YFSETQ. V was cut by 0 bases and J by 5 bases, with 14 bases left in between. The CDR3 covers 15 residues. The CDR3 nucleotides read TGCGCCAGCAGCTTGGAGGGCCAGACGGGGACTGAAGCTTTCTTT. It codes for CASSLEGQTGTEAFF. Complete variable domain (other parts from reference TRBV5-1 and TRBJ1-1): KAGVTQTPRYLIKTRGQQVTLSCSPISGHRSVSWYQQTPGQGLQFLFEYFSETQRNKGNFPGRFSGRQFSNSRSEMNVSTLELGDSALYLCASSLEGQTGTEAFFGQGTRLTVV.

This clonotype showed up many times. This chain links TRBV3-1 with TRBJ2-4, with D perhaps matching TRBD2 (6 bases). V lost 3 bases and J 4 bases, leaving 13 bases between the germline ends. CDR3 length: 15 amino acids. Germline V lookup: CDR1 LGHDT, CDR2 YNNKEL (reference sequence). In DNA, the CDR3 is TGTGCCAGCAGCCATGGCCCTAGCGAAAAAAACATTCAGTACTTC. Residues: CASSHGPSEKNIQYF.

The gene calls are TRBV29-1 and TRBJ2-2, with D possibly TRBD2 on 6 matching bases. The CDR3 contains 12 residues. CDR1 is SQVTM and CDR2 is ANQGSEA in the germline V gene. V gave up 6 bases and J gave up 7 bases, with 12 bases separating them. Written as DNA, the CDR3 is TGCAGCGTAGGAGGGGCGGTCGGGGAGCTGTTTTTT. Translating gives CSVGGAVGELFF.

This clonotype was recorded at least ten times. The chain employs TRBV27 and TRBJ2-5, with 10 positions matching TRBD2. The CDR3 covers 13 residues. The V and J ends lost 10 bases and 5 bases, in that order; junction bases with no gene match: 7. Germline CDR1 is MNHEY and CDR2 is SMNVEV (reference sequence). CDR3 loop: CATGQREGETQYF. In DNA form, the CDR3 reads TGTGCCACCGGCCAGCGGGAGGGGGAGACCCAGTACTTC.

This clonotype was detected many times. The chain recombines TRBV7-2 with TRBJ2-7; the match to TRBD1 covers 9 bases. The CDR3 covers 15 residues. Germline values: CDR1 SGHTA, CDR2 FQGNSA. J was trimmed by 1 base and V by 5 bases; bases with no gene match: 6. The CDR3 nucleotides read TGTGCCAGCAGCATGGGACAGGGATTTTCCTACGAGCAGTACTTC. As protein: CASSMGQGFSYEQYF.

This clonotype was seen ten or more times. The CDR3 region is CASSYERRELETQYF. The CDR3 DNA is TGTGCCAGCAGTTACGAACGTCGAGAACTTGAGACCCAGTACTTC. This rearrangement joins TRBV12-3 or TRBV12-4 to TRBJ2-5; D gene ambiguous. V shed 4 bases and J shed 5 bases, with 17 bases lying between them. The CDR3 extends over 15 amino acids.

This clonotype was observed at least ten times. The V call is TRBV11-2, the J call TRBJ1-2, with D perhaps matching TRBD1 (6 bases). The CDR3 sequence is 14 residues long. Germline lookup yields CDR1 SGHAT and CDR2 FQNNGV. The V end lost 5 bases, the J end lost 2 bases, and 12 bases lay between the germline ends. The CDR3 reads CASSPLTGNYGYTF. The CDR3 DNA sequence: TGTGCCAGCAGCCCCCTCACAGGGAACTATGGCTACACCTTC.

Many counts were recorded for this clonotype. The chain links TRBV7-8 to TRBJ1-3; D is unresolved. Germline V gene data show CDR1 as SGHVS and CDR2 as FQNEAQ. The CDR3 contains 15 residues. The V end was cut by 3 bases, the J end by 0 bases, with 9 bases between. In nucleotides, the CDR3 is TGTGCCAGCAGCTTTCTCGGGTTCTCTGGAAACACCATATATTTT. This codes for CASSFLGFSGNTIYF.